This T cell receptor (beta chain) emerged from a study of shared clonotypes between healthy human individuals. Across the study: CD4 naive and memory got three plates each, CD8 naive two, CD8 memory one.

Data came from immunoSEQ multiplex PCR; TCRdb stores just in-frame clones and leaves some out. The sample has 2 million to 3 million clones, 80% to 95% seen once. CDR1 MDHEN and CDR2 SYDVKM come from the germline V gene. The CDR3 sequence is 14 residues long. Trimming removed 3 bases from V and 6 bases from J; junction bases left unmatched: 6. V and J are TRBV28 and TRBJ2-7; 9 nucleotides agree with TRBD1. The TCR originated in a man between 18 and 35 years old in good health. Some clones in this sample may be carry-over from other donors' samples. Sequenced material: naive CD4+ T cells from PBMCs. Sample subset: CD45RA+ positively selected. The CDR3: CASSLDRGFSEQYF. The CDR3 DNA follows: TGTGCCAGCAGTTTGGACAGGGGCTTTTCCGAGCAGTACTTC.